This TCR beta chain derives from a study of cytomegalovirus exposure and HLA in healthy donors. The V and J ends lost 1 base and 2 bases, in that order; junction bases with no gene match: 9. Germline loops: CDR1 SGHTA, CDR2 FQGNSA. The length of the CDR3 is 18 residues. Profiled with immunoSEQ multiplex PCR; TCRdb holds only in-frame clones, not every one. The table includes some 120,000 clones, approximately 87% detected once. The clonotype originates from a woman younger than 45 in good health and CMV-seronegative. V gene TRBV7-2 combines with J gene TRBJ2-1; 9 nucleotides match TRBD2. Sequencing was done on a sample of PBMCs. The CDR3 loop reads CASSLVRRGGVTYNEQFF. Here the CDR3 DNA reads TGTGCCAGCAGCTTAGTACGGCGGGGGGGCGTCACCTACAATGAGCAGTTCTTC. The complete variable domain, with remaining parts taken from reference TRBV7-2 and TRBJ2-1, reads GAGVSQSPSNKVTEKGKDVELRCDPISGHTALYWYRQSLGQGLEFLIYFQGNSAPDKSGLPSDRFSAERTGGSVSTLTIQRTQQEDSAVYLCASSLVRRGGVTYNEQFFGPGTRLTVL.